The 19 T cell receptor beta chains below come from one sample, sequenced in a study of cytomegalovirus exposure and HLA in healthy donors. The PCR had 60 Vbeta and 13 Jbeta primers. Only in-frame clones appear in the TCRdb table, and some are missing; sequencing was by immunoSEQ multiplex PCR. The repertoire holds some 100,000 clones, with roughly 75% as singletons. The sequencing sample was made of PBMCs. The source of these receptors is a woman in her late teens or twenties in good health and CMV-seropositive.

The chain combines TRBV6-1 with TRBJ2-5, with D possibly matching TRBD2 (6 bases). Deletions cut 11 bases from V and 4 bases from J, with 8 bases between. CDR3 length equals 10 residues. In germline, CDR1 is MNHNS, CDR2 SASEGT. The CDR3 coding sequence is TGTGCCCTGGGGGGAGAGACCCAGTACTTC. Translating gives CALGGETQYF.

The V gene is TRBV7-9, the J gene TRBJ2-3, with 10 bases matching TRBD2. Trimming cost V 1 base and J 7 bases; bases outside gene matches: 11. The CDR3 extends over 17 amino acids. Germline assignment: CDR1 SEHNR and CDR2 FQNEAQ (reference sequence). The CDR3 here is CASSLGGRGLAEYTQYF. The CDR3 coding sequence is TGTGCCAGCAGCTTAGGGGGTCGAGGACTAGCGGAGTATACGCAGTATTTT.

This clone has a handful of counts. The chain combines TRBV11-3 with TRBJ2-3; TRBD2 matches at 11 bases. J was trimmed by 0 bases and V by 3 bases; bases with no gene match: 2. The germline CDR1 and CDR2 sequences are SGHNT and YENEEA. This CDR3 has 16 amino acids. In nucleotides, the CDR3 is TGTGCCAGCAGCTTCAGACTAGCGGGGAGCACAGATACGCAGTATTTT. Translating it yields CASSFRLAGSTDTQYF.

The V gene is TRBV2, the J gene TRBJ1-2, with D perhaps matching TRBD1 (5 bases). Germline V lookup: CDR1 SNHLY, CDR2 FYNNEI. The CDR3 consists of 13 residues. Deletions cut 4 bases from V and 2 bases from J, with 8 bases between. The CDR3 here is CASSGQLNYGYTF. CDR3 nucleotides: TGTGCCAGCAGTGGACAGTTAAACTATGGCTACACCTTC.

The chain couples TRBV7-9 to TRBJ1-4; 10 bases fit TRBD1. The CDR3 contains 17 residues. Germline CDR1 and CDR2: SEHNR and FQNEAQ (reference sequence). The junction had 9 bases not matched to a gene; V was cut back by 5 bases and J by 3 bases. The DNA of the CDR3 is TGTGCCAGCAGCAGCCCCAGACAGGGGGCAGCTAATGAAAAACTGTTTTTT. Protein sequence: CASSSPRQGAANEKLFF.

This clone was picked up a small number of times. This chain uses TRBV7-3 with TRBJ2-3; 7 bases are shared with TRBD2. V was pared by 4 bases and J by 5 bases, with 6 bases of the junction left unmatched. The CDR3 loop spans 14 amino acids. The germline CDR1 and CDR2 sequences are SGHTA and FQGTGA. DNA for the CDR3: TGTGCCAGCAGCTCCGCCTTAGCGGGAGATACGCAGTATTTT. Translating gives CASSSALAGDTQYF.

This clone has a handful of counts. J is TRBJ1-2 and V is TRBV28, with 10 bases aligning to TRBD1. Germline V gene data show CDR1 as MDHEN and CDR2 as SYDVKM. V was clipped by 6 bases and J by 1 base; unmatched bases: 8. The CDR3 is 16 residues long. CDR3 DNA: TGTGCCAGCAGGCCCATGACAGGGGGCCTTAACTATGGCTACACCTTC. This codes for CASRPMTGGLNYGYTF.

This clone occurred once. This rearrangement joins TRBV28 to TRBJ1-5, with a possible D match to TRBD1 (6 bases). V lost 7 bases and J 2 bases, leaving 12 bases between the germline ends. There are 14 residues in the CDR3. Germline V gives CDR1 MDHEN, CDR2 SYDVKM. CDR3 sequence (DNA): TGTGCCAGCAATCTAGCAGGGGGCAATCAGCCCCAGCATTTT. It encodes CASNLAGGNQPQHF.

Concerning this clone: The same CDR3 arises from other DNA sequences in this sample as well. This chain links TRBV5-1 with TRBJ2-7; maybe TRBD1 (7 bases). CDR1 is SGHRS, CDR2 YFSETQ, per germline. The CDR3 loop spans 13 amino acids. With 0 bases removed from V and 6 bases from J, the gap between germline ends came to 10 bases. In nucleotides, the CDR3 is TGCGCCAGCAGCTTGGGACAGGGAGGCGAGCAGTACTTC. Its translation is CASSLGQGGEQYF.

The chain couples TRBV23-1 to TRBJ2-1; 7 positions match TRBD2. TRBV23-1 counts as an open reading frame of uncertain function. The junction had 18 bases not matched to a gene; V was cut back by 7 bases and J by 3 bases. The CDR3 covers 18 residues. CDR3 protein: CASILKREREIVYNEQFF. CDR3 nucleotides: TGCGCCAGCATCCTCAAGAGGGAGCGGGAAATAGTCTACAATGAGCAGTTCTTC.

The chain links TRBV14 to TRBJ2-1; 7 bases match TRBD1. There are 16 residues in the CDR3. Unmatched junction bases numbered 9, after V lost 5 bases and J lost 2 bases. Per the germline V gene, CDR1 is SGHDN and CDR2 is FVKESK. This chain's CDR3 is CASSSIWDRTYNEQFF. The CDR3 coding sequence is TGTGCCAGCAGCTCCATTTGGGACAGAACCTACAATGAGCAGTTCTTC.

The chain carries TRBV6-4 and TRBJ1-4; possibly TRBD1 for D (5 bases). Looked up from germline, CDR1 is MRHNA and CDR2 is SNTAGT. The V and J ends lost 7 bases and 1 base respectively, with 25 bases between them. This CDR3 region has 19 residues. The CDR3 DNA is TGTGCCAGCACTCCTACCTACAGGATTAGACGTGAAACTAATGAAAAACTGTTTTTT. The encoded protein is CASTPTYRIRRETNEKLFF.

The V call is TRBV29-1, the J call TRBJ2-4; TRBD2 aligns across 11 bases. Germline V gene lookup returns CDR1 SQVTM and CDR2 ANQGSEA. The CDR3 sequence is 17 residues long. J was trimmed by 1 base and V by 2 bases; bases with no gene match: 7. Here the CDR3 DNA reads TGCAGCGTTGAACAGACTAGCGGGGACGGGGCCAAAAACATTCAGTACTTC. Amino acids: CSVEQTSGDGAKNIQYF.

V and J are TRBV5-4 and TRBJ2-1; the match to TRBD2 covers 7 bases. Germline loops: CDR1 SGHNT, CDR2 YYREEE (reference sequence). The CDR3 contains 14 residues. V lost 6 bases to trimming and J lost 6 bases; unmatched junction nucleotides: 9. CDR3 in DNA: TGTGCCAGCACCCACCCCGCTAGCGGCAATGAGCAGTTCTTC. Encoded protein: CASTHPASGNEQFF.

The rearrangement uses TRBV7-2 and TRBJ2-7, with 7 bases aligning to TRBD1. CDR1 SGHTA and CDR2 FQGNSA come from the germline V gene. The V and J ends lost 8 bases and 6 bases, in that order; junction bases with no gene match: 7. This CDR3 is built from 12 residues. The CDR3 sequence is CASGGQNFEQYF. For the CDR3, the DNA is TGTGCCAGCGGGGGACAGAATTTCGAGCAGTACTTC.

A remark on this clone: Additional DNA sequences in this sample encode the identical CDR3. The V gene is TRBV5-4, the J gene TRBJ2-7; 9 nucleotides match TRBD1. From germline, CDR1 is SGHNT and CDR2 YYREEE (reference sequence). The V segment lost 3 bases and the J segment 2 bases; nucleotides outside the gene matches: 3. The CDR3 has 14 amino acids. CDR3 region: CASSSGQGPYEQYF. CDR3 nucleotide sequence: TGTGCCAGCAGCTCGGGACAGGGACCCTACGAGCAGTACTTC.

The chain combines TRBV6-1 with TRBJ2-5, with D hard to call. The J call may be faulty, since TRBJ2-7 better matches the DNA end. The length of the CDR3 is 13 residues. Per the germline V gene, CDR1 is MNHNS and CDR2 is SASEGT. This CDR3 is CASSGAGRDEQYF. The CDR3, as DNA: TGTGCCAGCAGTGGGGCAGGCAGAGACGAGCAGTACTTC.

The sample holds a few counts of this clone. The chain combines TRBV15 with TRBJ2-1, with D possibly TRBD2 on 5 matching bases. Germline assignment: CDR1 LNHNV and CDR2 YYDKDF (reference sequence). CDR3 length equals 16 residues. V dropped 4 bases and J dropped 3 bases, with 16 bases sitting between them. CDR3 in amino acids: CATSTKSSRFYNEQFF. CDR3 bases: TGTGCCACCAGCACAAAATCTAGCAGATTCTACAATGAGCAGTTCTTC.

This chain joins TRBV28 and TRBJ2-7, with 7 nucleotides matching TRBD2. V shed 3 bases, J shed 3 bases, and the junction held 5 bases outside the gene matches. The CDR3 contains 14 residues. From germline, CDR1 is MDHEN and CDR2 SYDVKM. CDR3 amino acids: CASSLGLAVYEQYF. The CDR3 DNA follows: TGTGCCAGCAGTTTGGGTCTAGCGGTCTACGAGCAGTACTTC.